Below, 19 T cell receptor beta chains from the same sample are listed, as sequenced in a study of CD8+ T cells in alopecia areata. Sequencing relied on a cDNA template that was reverse transcribed from extracted RNA. Assay: immunoSEQ multiplex PCR; the TCRdb copy retains only in-frame clones and omits some. The sample has around 150,000 clones; around three fifths are singletons. Indicated treatment: oral pan-JAK inhibitor, 5-10 mg twice daily. The starting material was CD4+ T cells sorted from blood, obtained at week 24, from a patient treated with tofacitinib. The receptors come from a human donor with alopecia areata.

The CDR3 reads CASSFGETQYF. In nucleotides, the CDR3 is TGTGCCAGCAGCTTTGGAGAGACCCAGTACTTC. This chain joins TRBV13 and TRBJ2-5, with D unresolved. V was pared by 3 bases and J by 4 bases, with 3 bases between. This CDR3 has 11 residues. Per the germline V gene, CDR1 is PRHDT and CDR2 is FYEKMQ (reference sequence).

The V and J genes are TRBV4-1 and TRBJ1-2, with TRBD1 matching 7 bases. Trimming removed 4 bases from V and 4 bases from J; junction bases left unmatched: 15. CDR3 length: 17 amino acids. Germline V gene sequence: CDR1 MGHRA, CDR2 YSYEKL. CDR3 DNA sequence: TGCGCCAGCAGCCCAGGGGGGAGGGGAAGATCGGGCTATGGCTACACCTTC. This gives the protein CASSPGGRGRSGYGYTF.

CDR3 sequence (DNA): TGTGCCTGGAGTCCAGGGCCTCGAAACACCATATATTTT. The encoded protein is CAWSPGPRNTIYF. V and J are TRBV30 and TRBJ1-3, with D possibly matching TRBD1 (5 bases). CDR3 length: 13 residues. The germline gives CDR1 GTSNPN, CDR2 SVGIG (reference sequence). With 2 bases removed from V and 5 bases from J, the gap between germline ends came to 10 bases.

At least ten counts were recorded for this clone. The CDR3 nucleotides read TGTGCCAGCAGCTTGACTAGCGGGGGGGCCGGAAGCTACAATGAGCAGTTCTTC. As protein: CASSLTSGGAGSYNEQFF. The chain joins TRBV5-4 to TRBJ2-1, with 13 bases that match TRBD2. Trimming removed 1 base from V and 3 bases from J; junction bases left unmatched: 7. The germline V gene has CDR1 SGHNT and CDR2 YYREEE (reference sequence). The CDR3 covers 18 residues.

This chain's CDR3 is CASSYSGRLNSPLHF. CDR3 sequence (DNA): TGTGCCAGCAGTTACTCAGGCAGGCTAAATTCACCCCTCCACTTT. The chain uses TRBV6-5 and TRBJ1-6; no definite D call. This CDR3 has 15 amino acids. Germline CDR1 is MNHEY and CDR2 is SVGAGI. V was trimmed by 0 bases and J by 7 bases, leaving 10 bases between them.

J is TRBJ1-5 and V is TRBV4-1; D is undetermined. CDR3 length: 14 amino acids. The germline V gene has CDR1 MGHRA and CDR2 YSYEKL. V lost 4 bases and J lost 2, with 9 bases in between. Here the CDR3 reads CASSLTQGNQPQHF. The DNA for the CDR3 is TGCGCCAGCAGCCTAACACAAGGCAATCAGCCCCAGCATTTT.

The genes are TRBV7-6 and TRBJ2-3, with 11 bases fitting TRBD2. The V and J ends lost 5 bases and 1 base, in that order; junction bases with no gene match: 5. Germline V gives CDR1 SGHVS, CDR2 FNYEAQ. The CDR3 totals 16 residues. CDR3 sequence (DNA): TGTGCCAGCAGCCGCCAGGGACTAGCGGGCACAGATACGCAGTATTTT. Residues: CASSRQGLAGTDTQYF.

The chain couples TRBV30 to TRBJ1-5; D is uncertain. The CDR3 is 14 residues long. Trimming pared 0 bases from V and 6 bases from J, leaving 12 bases between. Germline CDR1 GTSNPN, CDR2 SVGIG (reference sequence). The CDR3 spells CAWSVQAGGQPQHF. CDR3 DNA sequence: TGTGCCTGGAGTGTGCAGGCGGGAGGTCAGCCCCAGCATTTT.

This clone has just a few counts. V gene TRBV6-6 combines with J gene TRBJ2-2; 7 bases are shared with TRBD1. Trimming cost V 6 bases and J 7 bases; bases outside gene matches: 5. This CDR3 spans 13 amino acids. Germline CDR1 reads MNHNY; CDR2 reads SVGAGI (reference sequence). The CDR3 region has the DNA TGTGCCAGCAGCCGGGACAGACACGGGGAGCTGTTTTTT. This translates into CASSRDRHGELFF.

The chain combines TRBV27 with TRBJ1-2, with 8 positions matching TRBD1. The CDR3 is made up of 15 amino acids. Trimming cost V 0 bases and J 5 bases; bases outside gene matches: 5. Per germline, CDR1 MNHEY and CDR2 SMNVEV (reference sequence). CDR3 nucleotide sequence: TGTGCCAGCAGTTTATCGGGGGACAGGACGTATGGCTACACCTTC. Translation gives CASSLSGDRTYGYTF.

This chain uses TRBV5-6 with TRBJ2-3; D gene unclear. Between the trimmed V and J ends, which lost 4 bases and 0 bases, there was a span of 12 bases. The CDR3 totals 15 residues. Germline values: CDR1 SGHDT, CDR2 YYEEEE. For the CDR3, the DNA is TGTGCCAGCAGCCCTAAATTCACGAGCACAGATACGCAGTATTTT. Protein product: CASSPKFTSTDTQYF.

This clone was detected only a few times. This chain uses TRBV2 with TRBJ2-1; possible D gene TRBD2, 6 bases. Germline CDR1 is SNHLY and CDR2 is FYNNEI. The CDR3 is 11 amino acids. The germline V and J ends were trimmed by 7 bases and 10 bases, with 11 bases remaining between them. CDR3 in amino acids: CASTTGGEQFF. The CDR3 DNA reads TGTGCCAGCACCACTGGAGGGGAGCAGTTCTTC. The full variable domain, its missing parts supplied by reference TRBV2 and TRBJ2-1, is EPEVTQTPSHQVTQMGQEVILRCVPISNHLYFYWYRQILGQKVEFLVSFYNNEISEKSEIFDDQFSVERPDGSNFTLKIRSTKLEDSAMYFCASTTGGEQFFGPGTRLTVL.

This chain joins TRBV7-8 and TRBJ2-5; 7 bases are a match to TRBD1. The CDR3 length is 16 residues. Germline values: CDR1 SGHVS, CDR2 FQNEAQ. V was clipped by 8 bases and J by 6 bases; unmatched bases: 18. The CDR3 sequence: CASSLIREGAKKTQYF. DNA of the CDR3: TGTGCCAGCTCCCTTATTCGAGAGGGGGCGAAAAAGACCCAGTACTTC.

CDR3 residues: CASSQVGGTGDEKLFF. For the CDR3, the DNA is TGTGCCAGCAGCCAAGTCGGAGGGACCGGTGATGAAAAACTGTTTTTT. V and J are TRBV4-2 and TRBJ1-4, with a tentative D call TRBD1 (5 bases). The CDR3 length is 16 residues. Deletions cut 1 base from V and 6 bases from J, with 15 bases between. CDR1 is LGHNA, CDR2 YNFKEQ, per germline.

Only a few counts were recorded for this clone. The rearrangement uses TRBV6-1 and TRBJ1-5, with D maybe TRBD1 (5 bases). The V end lost 8 bases, the J end lost 3 bases, and 11 bases lay between the germline ends. CDR3 length: 13 amino acids. CDR1 and CDR2 (germline): MNHNS, SASEGT. This chain's CDR3 is CASSTENNQPQHF. Written as DNA, the CDR3 is TGTGCCAGCTCGACAGAAAACAATCAGCCCCAGCATTTT.

This chain joins TRBV11-2 and TRBJ2-3; D is undetermined. This CDR3 contains 13 residues. Trimming shortened V by 4 bases and J by 10 bases, and 15 bases separated the two germline ends. Germline values: CDR1 SGHAT, CDR2 FQNNGV. The CDR3 spells CASSSTGLWSQYF. In DNA form, the CDR3 reads TGTGCCAGCAGCTCCACTGGGTTATGGTCGCAGTATTTT.

This clone was detected only once. V is TRBV5-1 and J is TRBJ2-1; 9 bases line up with TRBD2. The V segment lost 4 bases and the J segment 4 bases; nucleotides outside the gene matches: 9. The CDR3 consists of 16 residues. The germline V gene has CDR1 SGHRS and CDR2 YFSETQ. The CDR3 nucleotides read TGCGCCAGCAGCCTTATAGCGGGGGTTAAATACAATGAGCAGTTCTTC. Its translation: CASSLIAGVKYNEQFF.

The chain uses TRBV7-9 and TRBJ2-3, with 10 positions matching TRBD2. CDR3 size: 16 residues. Germline assignment: CDR1 SEHNR and CDR2 FQNEAQ (reference sequence). The ends lost 5 bases at V and 1 base at J; junction bases unmatched: 6. The chain's CDR3 is CASSPGLAARTDTQYF. The CDR3 coding sequence is TGTGCCAGCAGCCCCGGACTAGCGGCGCGCACAGATACGCAGTATTTT.

The V call is TRBV11-2, the J call TRBJ2-5, with D tentatively TRBD1 or TRBD2 (6 bases each). Deletions cut 2 bases from V and 1 base from J, with 14 bases between. Germline V gene data show CDR1 as SGHAT and CDR2 as FQNNGV. The CDR3 is 16 residues long. CDR3 bases: TGTGCCAGCAGCTTATCCGGAGGGGGGATCCAAGAGACCCAGTACTTC. This sequence encodes CASSLSGGGIQETQYF.